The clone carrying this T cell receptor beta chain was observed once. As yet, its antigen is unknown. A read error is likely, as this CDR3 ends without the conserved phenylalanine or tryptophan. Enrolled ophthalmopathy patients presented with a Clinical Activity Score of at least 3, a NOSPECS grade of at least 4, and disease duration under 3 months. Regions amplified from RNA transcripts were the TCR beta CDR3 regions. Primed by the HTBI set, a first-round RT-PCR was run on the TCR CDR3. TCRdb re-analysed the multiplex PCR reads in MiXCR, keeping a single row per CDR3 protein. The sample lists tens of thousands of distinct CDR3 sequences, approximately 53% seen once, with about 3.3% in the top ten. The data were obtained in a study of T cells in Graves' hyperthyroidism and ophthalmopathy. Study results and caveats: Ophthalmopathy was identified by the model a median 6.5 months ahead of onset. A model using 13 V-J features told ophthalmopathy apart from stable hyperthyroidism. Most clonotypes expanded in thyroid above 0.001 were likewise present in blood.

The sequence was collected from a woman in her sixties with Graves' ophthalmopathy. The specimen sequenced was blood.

CDR3 in amino acids: CASSGQGRTIYS. In DNA, the CDR3 is TGTGCCAGCAGTGGACAGGGACGCACCATATATTCC. The chain links TRBV6-2 or TRBV6-3 to TRBJ1-3; 8 bases are a match to TRBD1. Looked up from germline, CDR1 is MNHEY and CDR2 is SVGEGT. J was trimmed by 9 bases and V by 5 bases; bases with no gene match: 3. This CDR3 contains 12 residues.